The present TCR beta chain was sequenced within a study of CD8+CD57+ T cells in acquired aplastic anemia. Study overall: The mean DNA yield obtained from sorted CD4+ and CD8+ cells came to roughly 3.4 ug.

Concerning this clonotype itself: Its specificity is not known.

Germline V CDR1 and CDR2: SGHRS, YFSETQ. This CDR3 comprises 14 residues. Trimming pared 1 base from V and 5 bases from J, leaving 9 bases between. The TCR beta profiling, which covered VDJ combination and CDR3 sequence, was carried out using genomic DNA as the template. TCRdb redid the calling of the reads with MiXCR, one entry per CDR3 protein. The table lists around 150,000 distinct CDR3 sequences, 60% to 80% of them singletons, with 35% to 60% in the top ten. By flow cytometry, patients selected for sequencing had shown an expansion of CD8+CD57+ cells. Blood was sampled before the patients had received any therapy. Study-wide points: Patients and controls shared about 27 CD8+ CDR3 sequences.

Sequenced material: sorted CD4+, CD8+, or CD8+CD57+ T cells (not recorded which) from PBMCs. The chain joins TRBV5-1 to TRBJ2-2; D may be TRBD1 (5 bases). The source is a human donor with aplastic anemia. CDR3 sequence (DNA): TGCGCCAGCAGCTTGACAGGTCCTACCGGGGAGCTGTTTTTT. Residues: CASSLTGPTGELFF.